The 30 T cell receptor beta chains below come from one sample, sequenced in a study of OX40 agonist ivuxolimab in advanced cancers. Here immunoSEQ multiplex PCR was the method, and the copy in TCRdb shows in-frame clones only, minus some. The table includes about 73,000 clones, 85% to 90% detected once. This specimen was CD4+ or CD8+ T cells sorted from blood, taken in a trial of the OX40 agonist ivuxolimab. These receptors came from an adult with an advanced solid tumor such as melanoma, head and neck, liver or kidney cancer.

This chain links TRBV9 with TRBJ2-7; no reliable D call. The CDR3 runs 16 residues. The V and J ends lost 0 bases and 7 bases respectively, with 20 bases between them. The germline V gene has CDR1 SGDLS and CDR2 YYNGEE. The chain's CDR3 is CASSVGVNRRFSEQYF. DNA for the CDR3: TGTGCCAGCAGCGTAGGCGTGAATCGCCGGTTCTCTGAGCAGTACTTC.

The V gene is TRBV5-8, the J gene TRBJ1-5; D not certain. Trimming removed 4 bases from V and 5 bases from J, with 4 bases in between. The CDR3 length is 11 residues. The germline V gene encodes CDR1 SGHTS and CDR2 YDEGEE. This CDR3 reads CASSLDQPQHF. The DNA of the CDR3 is TGTGCCAGCAGCCTAGATCAGCCCCAGCATTTT.

This clone was found once. J is TRBJ2-7 and V is TRBV6-1, with D perhaps matching TRBD2 (5 bases). CDR3 length: 12 residues. Germline-derived CDR1 and CDR2 are MNHNS and SASEGT. Trimming took off 7 bases at V and 2 bases at J, with 9 bases between the two ends. CDR3 amino acids: CASKDSPYEQYF. CDR3 DNA: TGTGCCAGCAAGGACTCACCCTACGAGCAGTACTTC.

The chain uses TRBV11-2 and TRBJ2-3; perhaps TRBD2 as D (5 bases). The V gene lost 3 bases and the J gene lost 4 bases, with 8 bases spanning the gap. Germline V gene lookup returns CDR1 SGHAT and CDR2 FQNNGV. The length of the CDR3 is 13 residues. CDR3 coding DNA: TGTGCCAGCAGCTTGGCCGGGGCAGATACGCAGTATTTT. Protein product: CASSLAGADTQYF.

The chain has TRBV4-2 and TRBJ2-7; D call uncertain. In germline, CDR1 is LGHNA, CDR2 YNFKEQ. CDR3 length: 14 amino acids. V shed 0 bases and J shed 2 bases, with 8 bases lying between them. The DNA of the CDR3 is TGTGCCAGCAGCCAAGATCAGGTTGCCTACGAGCAGTACTTC. This codes for CASSQDQVAYEQYF.

The chain uses TRBV6-6 and TRBJ2-4; D possibly uses TRBD1 or TRBD2 (5 bases each). The V end was cut by 5 bases, the J end by 1 base, with 15 bases between. The germline V gene encodes CDR1 MNHNY and CDR2 SVGAGI (reference sequence). This CDR3 comprises 16 residues. As DNA, the CDR3 is TGTGCCAGCAGTCGTCCTCGGGGCAATGCCAAAAACATTCAGTACTTC. The encoded protein is CASSRPRGNAKNIQYF.

The chain couples TRBV11-3 to TRBJ1-1, with 7 nucleotides matching TRBD1. V gave up 3 bases and J gave up 2 bases; unmatched junction bases: 3. Germline V gene data show CDR1 as SGHNT and CDR2 as YENEEA. The CDR3 totals 14 residues. The CDR3 region is CASSFRQGNTEAFF. The CDR3, as DNA: TGTGCCAGCAGCTTTCGACAGGGCAACACTGAAGCTTTCTTT. Based on the CDR3 plus reference TRBV11-3 and TRBJ1-1, the full variable domain is EAGVVQSPRYKIIEKKQPVAFWCNPISGHNTLYWYLQNLGQGPELLIRYENEEAVDDSQLPKDRFSAERLKGVDSTLKIQPAELGDSAVYLCASSFRQGNTEAFFGQGTRLTVV.

The gene calls are TRBV28 and TRBJ1-5; D unresolved. V lost 1 base and J 9 bases, leaving 19 bases between the germline ends. The germline gives CDR1 MDHEN, CDR2 SYDVKM. This CDR3 comprises 16 residues. In nucleotides, the CDR3 is TGTGCCAGCAGTTTATCATCGGTGGCTAGTACCAGGCCCCAGCATTTT. Protein product: CASSLSSVASTRPQHF.

This chain joins TRBV5-1 and TRBJ2-6, with TRBD1 matching over 12 bases. V lost 0 bases and J lost 4; bases outside the gene matches: 5. This CDR3 is 18 amino acids long. Per germline, CDR1 SGHRS and CDR2 YFSETQ. The CDR3 sequence: CASSLAGQGALGANVLTF. CDR3 DNA: TGCGCCAGCAGCTTGGCGGGACAGGGGGCTTTGGGGGCCAACGTCCTGACTTTC.

The J gene is TRBJ2-5, the V gene TRBV7-9, with TRBD1 matching over 9 bases. Trimming removed 5 bases from V and 4 bases from J; junction bases left unmatched: 11. The CDR3 totals 16 residues. Germline assignment: CDR1 SEHNR and CDR2 FQNEAQ (reference sequence). The CDR3 sequence: CASSQATDRGRETQYF. DNA for the CDR3: TGTGCCAGCAGCCAAGCCACCGACAGGGGGAGAGAGACCCAGTACTTC.

The rearrangement uses TRBV4-1 and TRBJ2-5; 7 positions match TRBD1. V trimming: 0 bases; J trimming: 3 bases; junction bases outside the gene matches: 4. Germline loops: CDR1 MGHRA, CDR2 YSYEKL. The CDR3 extends over 15 amino acids. The CDR3 nucleotides read TGCGCCAGCAGCCAAGACAACAGGGGCGAAGAGACCCAGTACTTC. Protein sequence: CASSQDNRGEETQYF.

V gene TRBV7-3 combines with J gene TRBJ2-7; unclear D gene. The V gene lost 0 bases and the J gene lost 5 bases, with 8 bases spanning the gap. The CDR3 runs 13 residues. Germline V gives CDR1 SGHTA, CDR2 FQGTGA. CDR3 in DNA: TGTGCCAGCAGCTTAACACGAAACCACGAGCAGTACTTC. Protein product: CASSLTRNHEQYF.

V gene TRBV2 combines with J gene TRBJ2-1; 8 bases line up with TRBD2. The CDR3 loop spans 15 amino acids. V shed 1 base and J 3 bases; nucleotides not matched to a gene: 2. Looked up from germline, CDR1 is SNHLY and CDR2 is FYNNEI. This chain's CDR3 is CASSEGTSLYNEQFF. The DNA for the CDR3 is TGTGCCAGCAGTGAAGGGACTAGCCTCTACAATGAGCAGTTCTTC.

The rearrangement joins TRBV30 to TRBJ1-2; D is uncertain. V lost 5 bases, J lost 4 bases, and 14 bases lay in between. The CDR3 has 13 amino acids. Germline V gene lookup returns CDR1 GTSNPN and CDR2 SVGIG (reference sequence). CDR3 amino acids: CAWWRTVSYGYTF. CDR3 sequence (DNA): TGTGCCTGGTGGAGAACGGTTTCCTATGGCTACACCTTC. Supplemented by reference TRBV30 and TRBJ1-2, the full variable domain reads SQTIHQWPATLVQPVGSPLSLECTVEGTSNPNLYWYRQAAGRGLQLLFYSVGIGQISSEVPQNLSASRPQDRQFILSSKKLLLSDSGFYLCAWWRTVSYGYTFGSGTRLTVV.

The chain is built from TRBV11-3 and TRBJ2-5; TRBD2 agrees at 8 bases. J lost 7 bases, V lost 4 bases, and 11 bases had no gene match. CDR3 length equals 15 residues. Per germline, CDR1 SGHNT and CDR2 YENEEA. This chain's CDR3 is CASSSRTSSLGTQYF. The CDR3 bases are TGTGCCAGCAGCTCCCGGACTAGCTCCCTAGGGACCCAGTACTTC.

The V call is TRBV5-1, the J call TRBJ2-7, with 8 bases lining up with TRBD1. With V trimmed by 0 bases and J by 6 bases, 11 bases remained unmatched. The CDR3 has 16 residues. The V gene's germline CDR1 is SGHRS and CDR2 YFSETQ. CDR3 sequence: CASSLGDVRQGREQYF. As DNA, the CDR3 is TGCGCCAGCAGCTTGGGGGACGTGAGACAGGGGCGCGAGCAGTACTTC.

The rearrangement joins TRBV10-3 to TRBJ2-1; 7 bases fit TRBD1. This CDR3 comprises 15 residues. Germline CDR1 and CDR2: ENHRY and SYGVKD. V lost 5 bases, J lost 0 bases, and 4 bases stayed unmatched. The CDR3 protein is CAISTRQGSYNEQFF. For the CDR3, the DNA is TGTGCCATCAGTACTAGACAGGGCTCCTACAATGAGCAGTTCTTC.

The V gene is TRBV29-1, the J gene TRBJ2-5; D might be TRBD1 (5 bases). Trimming took off 5 bases at V and 2 bases at J, with 9 bases between the two ends. The germline V gene has CDR1 SQVTM and CDR2 ANQGSEA. The CDR3 contains 12 residues. CDR3 amino acids: CSVSRGQETQYF. CDR3 nucleotide sequence: TGCAGCGTTTCTAGGGGTCAAGAGACCCAGTACTTC.

The chain combines TRBV6-5 with TRBJ2-7; D tentatively fits TRBD1 or TRBD2 (5 bases each). Germline V gives CDR1 MNHEY, CDR2 SVGAGI. This CDR3 is 14 amino acids long. V was cut by 6 bases and J by 0 bases, with 12 bases left in between. The CDR3 DNA reads TGTGCCAGCAGCCGGGACCGATACTCCTACGAGCAGTACTTC. It codes for CASSRDRYSYEQYF.

The chain employs TRBV19 and TRBJ2-7, with 11 bases lining up with TRBD1. V was clipped by 1 base and J by 0 bases; unmatched bases: 8. The CDR3 consists of 18 residues. The germline V gene has CDR1 LNHDA and CDR2 SQIVND (reference sequence). This CDR3 reads CASSIVIAGTGGSYEQYF. Written as DNA, the CDR3 is TGTGCCAGTAGTATAGTAATAGCTGGGACAGGGGGCTCCTACGAGCAGTACTTC.

The chain joins TRBV2 to TRBJ2-1; 12 bases map to TRBD2. V lost 7 bases to trimming and J lost 6 bases; unmatched junction nucleotides: 10. This CDR3 spans 16 amino acids. CDR1 is SNHLY, CDR2 FYNNEI, per germline. CDR3 amino acids: CASTRGGTSGFNEQFF. The CDR3 bases are TGTGCCAGCACCCGAGGGGGGACTAGCGGGTTCAATGAGCAGTTCTTC.

J is TRBJ1-5 and V is TRBV30; D unclear. Looked up from germline, CDR1 is GTSNPN and CDR2 is SVGIG (reference sequence). V lost 1 base and J 2 bases, leaving 3 bases between the germline ends. The CDR3 loop spans 12 amino acids. CDR3 in DNA: TGTGCCTGGAGTGGGGGCAATCAGCCCCAGCATTTT. The encoded protein is CAWSGGNQPQHF.

The rearrangement uses TRBV29-1 and TRBJ1-2; D is unclear. The V gene's germline CDR1 is SQVTM and CDR2 ANQGSEA. The CDR3 extends over 12 amino acids. Trimming took off 2 bases at V and 8 bases at J, with 12 bases between the two ends. CDR3 DNA sequence: TGCAGCGTTGAATATAGGGAAAGGGGCTACACCTTC. This gives the protein CSVEYRERGYTF.

This sequence joins TRBV30 and TRBJ2-7; 7 bases map to TRBD1. V shed 1 base, J shed 0 bases, and the junction held 6 bases outside the gene matches. Germline CDR1 and CDR2: GTSNPN and SVGIG (reference sequence). The CDR3 contains 15 residues. CDR3 sequence (DNA): TGTGCCTGGAGTGGCGGCGCAGGGGGCTCCTACGAGCAGTACTTC. Translation gives CAWSGGAGGSYEQYF.

The rearrangement links TRBV2 to TRBJ2-3; TRBD2 is a possible D gene (6 bases). The CDR3 runs 13 residues. Germline V gives CDR1 SNHLY, CDR2 FYNNEI. Trimming shortened V by 6 bases and J by 6 bases, and 13 bases separated the two germline ends. The CDR3 coding sequence is TGTGCCAGCAGATACGGGAGAAGGGATACGCAGTATTTT. It encodes CASRYGRRDTQYF.

The J gene is TRBJ2-3, the V gene TRBV6-5, with D perhaps given as TRBD1 or TRBD2 (5 bases each). Trimming took off 7 bases at V and 11 bases at J, with 13 bases between the two ends. Germline CDR1 is MNHEY and CDR2 is SVGAGI. The CDR3 length is 11 residues. CDR3 protein: CASTYRGQQYF. As DNA, the CDR3 is TGTGCCAGCACCTACCGGGGCCAGCAGTATTTT.

V usage is TRBV6-5 and J usage is TRBJ2-1, with 7 bases fitting TRBD1. This CDR3 is built from 14 residues. V was clipped by 2 bases and J by 6 bases; unmatched bases: 4. CDR1 MNHEY and CDR2 SVGAGI come from the germline V gene. The CDR3 nucleotides read TGTGCCAGCAGTTACAACCCAGGGGGCAATGAGCAGTTCTTC. Its protein is CASSYNPGGNEQFF.

The chain joins TRBV9 to TRBJ2-2, with 10 bases aligning to TRBD2. Germline V gives CDR1 SGDLS, CDR2 YYNGEE. The CDR3 is 14 residues long. Losses at the gene ends were 5 bases for V and 6 bases for J; bases not matched to a gene: 4. The CDR3 DNA reads as TGTGCCAGCAGTTCAGGGACTAGCGCCGGGGAGCTGTTTTTT. This codes for CASSSGTSAGELFF.

This chain joins TRBV28 and TRBJ2-7; TRBD1 is a possible D gene (6 bases). The V gene's germline CDR1 is MDHEN and CDR2 SYDVKM. The ends were cut back, 6 bases at V and 4 bases at J, with 16 bases in the middle. The CDR3 spans 14 residues. The DNA for the CDR3 is TGTGCCAGCAGACGTACAGGGAATTTTTACGAGCAGTACTTC. As protein: CASRRTGNFYEQYF.

This clone was seen just once. The J gene is TRBJ2-1, the V gene TRBV14, with 7 bases identical to TRBD2. The V segment lost 2 bases and the J segment 1 base; nucleotides outside the gene matches: 8. CDR1 is SGHDN, CDR2 FVKESK, per germline. The CDR3 has 17 residues. DNA for the CDR3: TGTGCCAGCAGCCAAAACCGCGGGAGCGGATCCTACAATGAGCAGTTCTTC. It yields the protein CASSQNRGSGSYNEQFF.